Here is one TCR beta chain with its context. This clonotype was counted many times. Its antigen has not been determined. Base qualities are not recorded, but no much larger clone differs from it by a single base. This sample is drawn from a study of T cells in Graves' hyperthyroidism and ophthalmopathy (dated 2019 in TCRdb). Regarding the complete study: Peripheral blood was collected at initial diagnosis, before any treatment. To identify distinguishing TCR V-J signatures, a discovery cohort of around 98 patients was used, comprising 40 to 45 with Graves' ophthalmopathy and around 60 with stable Graves' hyperthyroidism. Prospective prediction of ophthalmopathy was tested in an independent validation cohort of some 20 hyperthyroidism patients and 17 patients who later progressed to ophthalmopathy. The 100 or so discovery patients were randomly split 7:3 into training and test sets. Thyroid tissue and blood T-cell repertoires from several Graves' hyperthyroidism patients were also compared in the study. After blood sampling, hyperthyroidism patients were treated with methimazole at a starting dose of 30 mg daily, and ophthalmopathy patients were treated with high-dose intravenous methylprednisolone. TCR Vbeta CDR3 sequencing of some 140 peripheral blood samples (over 40 ophthalmopathy, 75 hyperthyroidism and some 17 progressor patients) is reported in the paper. The investigation overall reported the following: Blood samples also contained most of the expanded thyroid clonotypes (frequency above 0.001), which suggests that blood repertoires may reflect thyroid immune responses. A 13 V-J signature model separated ophthalmopathy from stable hyperthyroidism, with roughly 88% sensitivity and around 84% specificity in cross-validation and 80%/75% in testing. In validation, the model predicted progression to ophthalmopathy a median of approximately 6.6 months before onset, with roughly 71% sensitivity and about 75% specificity. Sample size was not statistically predetermined, and blinding of investigators to group allocation was not performed.

Graves' hyperthyroidism was defined as stable when no progression to ophthalmopathy occurred over 18 months of follow-up. The hyperthyroidism patients were between 18 and 65 years old and newly diagnosed, with a disease duration of less than 2 months. The study excluded patients with uncontrolled infections, other autoimmune diseases, pregnancy or lactation. Diagnoses relied on clinical symptoms, serum thyroxine and TRAb, thyroid ultrasound and orbital computed tomography. PBMCs were isolated from 7.5 to 10 ml of fresh peripheral blood by Ficoll-Paque density gradient centrifugation. Total RNA was extracted using Trizol reagent, and RNA quality was assessed on an Agilent 2100 Bioanalyzer. Germline trimming amounts to 7 bases on V and 4 bases on J, with 5 as the count of junction bases outside the gene matches. CDR1 SNHLY and CDR2 FYNNEI are derived from the germline V gene. Measured from the cysteine to the phenylalanine, the CDR3 is 13 residues long. Left in the record is the CDR3 DNA by itself, 39 bases read in frame from the first base.

The TCR beta CDR3 regions were amplified from RNA transcripts. The first round of RT-PCR for the TCR CDR3 was performed with the HTBI primer set and the Qiagen OneStep RT-PCR kit. Libraries were constructed in a second round of multiplex PCR, after which size selection and purification were carried out. Libraries were sequenced paired-end with 100 bp reads on an Illumina HiSeq2000. The paper's data handling went like this. SOAPnuke was used to process the raw data, with reads discarded if the reads contained adapters or uncalled bases, had a mean Phred below 15, or lacked an exact constant-primer or identifier match. COPE v1.2.5 was used to merge high-quality paired reads, and clonotypes were defined as unique nucleotide sequences. MiTCR v1.1 was used to align the clonotypes against IMGT TRBV, TRBD and TRBJ reference segments. Only V-J combinations with frequency above 0.0001, covering about 99% of repertoires, were analysed. A TCS score was defined as the ratio between F50 (clonal expansion) and ExV (chaos), using BLOSUM62-based TCRdist between CDR3 peptides within each V-J. Welch's t-statistics and random forest reduced around 510 V-J features to some 14, which were used in a naive Bayes classifier (R e1071). TCRdb reanalyzed the raw reads on its own, using fastp at Q25 for trimming and MiXCR for clone calling, and kept in-frame beta chains. Rows with one shared CDR3 protein collapse into an entry with the most common genes and DNA. TCRdb's processing, not the authors', yielded these V and J calls. The sample profile shows around 300,000 distinct CDR3 sequences; more than 11% of them were found once. Roughly 24% of the sample lies in the top ten.

The receptor's source is a woman in her twenties or thirties with Graves' hyperthyroidism. The rearranged segments are TRBV2 and TRBJ2-7, and 9 junction bases match TRBD2. Sequenced material: blood. Here is the DNA: TGTGCCAGCACCCTAGCGGGATGGTACGAGCAGTACTTC. It translates as CASTLAGWYEQYF.